A single sample gave rise to the 30 T cell receptor beta chains below, sequenced in a study of cytomegalovirus exposure and HLA in healthy donors (dated by TCRdb to 2016 to 2017). Library preparation used the immunoSEQ multiplex PCR assay. A mixture of 60 forward primers for TCR Vbeta segments and 13 reverse primers for TCR Jbeta segments was used in the multiplex PCR. TCRdb re-hosts the immuneACCESS table, in-frame sequences only. Its copies lack some clones; in the studies checked, an unresolved V gene accounts for under half of them, and the cause for the rest is not known. The sample yields 250,000 to 350,000 clones; about nine tenths were counted once. Approximately 4.3% of the sample is taken by the ten largest. Input material: PBMCs. The receptors were gathered from a man aged 40-50 years in good health and CMV-seropositive.

This clone was seen a handful of times. This sequence joins TRBV29-1 and TRBJ1-1; D gene unclear. Trimming took off 6 bases at V and 6 bases at J, with 17 bases between the two ends. Germline CDR1 SQVTM, CDR2 ANQGSEA. The CDR3 contains 13 residues. The CDR3 DNA sequence: TGCAGCGTCGCGACACAGTCCCGCCCTGAAGCTTTCTTT. This gives the protein CSVATQSRPEAFF.

Points on this clone: Sequence at one end of the junction differs from germline and may be a read error. This chain uses TRBV18 with TRBJ1-1; D remains unclear. CDR3 length: 14 residues. Germline V gives CDR1 KGHSH, CDR2 LQKENI. The CDR3 sequence is CASTPSRELLTAFF. CDR3 DNA sequence: TGTGCCAGCACACCCTCCCGGGAGCTGCTTACGGCTTTCTTT.

DNA of the CDR3: TGTGCCAGCAGCCAAGTTAGATTGGACAGGGGGTACGAGCAGTACTTC. Translated: CASSQVRLDRGYEQYF. V gene TRBV4-2 combines with J gene TRBJ2-5; 10 bases agree with TRBD1. Judging by the DNA end, TRBJ2-7 fits better; the J call may be wrong. The CDR3 runs 16 residues. Germline V lookup: CDR1 LGHNA, CDR2 YNFKEQ.

The sample holds one count of this clone. V usage is TRBV7-6 and J usage is TRBJ2-1; D may be TRBD2 (7 bases). Trimming took 6 bases from V and 10 from J, leaving 19 bases between them. Germline assignment: CDR1 SGHVS and CDR2 FNYEAQ. There are 14 residues in the CDR3. The CDR3 sequence: CASSSGGAMAEQFF. The CDR3 DNA is TGTGCCAGCAGTTCGGGGGGCGCAATGGCCGAGCAGTTCTTC.

This clone was seen just once. V usage is TRBV6-1 and J usage is TRBJ2-7, with a possible D match to TRBD1 (6 bases). This CDR3 spans 14 amino acids. With 3 bases removed from V and 3 bases from J, the gap between germline ends came to 12 bases. Germline loops: CDR1 MNHNS, CDR2 SASEGT. The CDR3 DNA sequence: TGTGCCAGCAGTGATAACAGGGACGGCTACGAGCAGTACTTC. This encodes CASSDNRDGYEQYF.

Turning to this clone: One end of the junction varies from germline; a read error may be responsible. This rearrangement joins TRBV7-9 to TRBJ2-1; 7 bases agree with TRBD2. Germline CDR1 SEHNR, CDR2 FQNEAQ (reference sequence). The CDR3 consists of 17 residues. CDR3 nucleotides: TGTTCCAGCAGCTTAGCGCGTCGACTAGCTGAGTCCAATGAGCAGTTCTTC. Translated, it gives CSSSLARRLAESNEQFF.

The rearrangement joins TRBV5-6 to TRBJ2-5; 7 bases fit TRBD1. Judging by the DNA end, TRBJ2-7 fits better; the J call may be wrong. Looked up from germline, CDR1 is SGHDT and CDR2 is YYEEEE. This CDR3 is 12 amino acids long. CDR3 bases: TGTGCCAGCAGCTCAACAGGGGACGAGCAGTACTTC. Protein sequence: CASSSTGDEQYF.

The CDR3 reads CASSGTVNEKLFF. The CDR3 DNA sequence: TGTGCCAGCAGCGGGACAGTAAATGAAAAACTGTTTTTT. The chain joins TRBV2 to TRBJ1-4; TRBD1 matches 7 bases. The germline V gene encodes CDR1 SNHLY and CDR2 FYNNEI. The CDR3 runs 13 residues. Trimming took 6 bases from V and 5 from J; bases not matched to a gene: 3.

The DNA for the CDR3 is TGTGCCAGCTCACCATTCAGCCAGCGGGAGTTGTACACCGGGGAGCTGTTTTTT. Encoded protein: CASSPFSQRELYTGELFF. The rearrangement links TRBV18 to TRBJ2-2; 8 positions agree with TRBD2. The CDR3 runs to 18 residues. Germline CDR1 is KGHSH and CDR2 is LQKENI. Trimming took 2 bases from V and 3 from J; bases not matched to a gene: 11. The entire variable domain, with the rest obtained from reference TRBV18 and TRBJ2-2, is as follows: NAGVMQNPRHLVRRRGQEARLRCSPMKGHSHVYWYRQLPEEGLKFMVYLQKENIIDESGMPKERFSAEFPKEGPSILRIQQVVRGDSAAYFCASSPFSQRELYTGELFFGEGSRLTVL.

The chain couples TRBV7-8 to TRBJ2-7, with D possibly matching TRBD1 (6 bases). The CDR3 covers 15 residues. Per the germline V gene, CDR1 is SGHVS and CDR2 is FQNEAQ. Trimming took off 6 bases at V and 0 bases at J, with 15 bases between the two ends. DNA for the CDR3: TGTGCCAGCAGTCAGGGGACCGGTAGCTCCTACGAGCAGTACTTC. It is translated as CASSQGTGSSYEQYF. The full variable domain, in which reference TRBV7-8 and TRBJ2-7 provide the parts outside the CDR3, is GAGVSQSPRYKVAKRGQDVALRCDPISGHVSLFWYQQALGQGPEFLTYFQNEAQLDKSGLPSDRFFAERPEGSVSTLKIQRTQQEDSAVYLCASSQGTGSSYEQYFGPGTRLTVT.

The J gene is TRBJ2-7, the V gene TRBV27, with 9 bases identical to TRBD2. The V gene end was trimmed by 7 bases and the J gene end by 3 bases; junction bases not matched to a gene: 7. CDR1 MNHEY and CDR2 SMNVEV come from the germline V gene (reference sequence). CDR3 length equals 14 residues. CDR3 loop: CASIRLAGIYEQYF. The CDR3, as DNA: TGTGCCAGCATCCGGCTAGCGGGAATCTACGAGCAGTACTTC.

The rearrangement uses TRBV5-1 and TRBJ2-5, with 10 bases fitting TRBD1. V dropped 1 base and J dropped 3; count of bases not matched to a gene: 3. Germline V gene data show CDR1 as SGHRS and CDR2 as YFSETQ. The CDR3 is 15 amino acids. The CDR3 here is CASSLSGQGEETQYF. The CDR3 DNA reads as TGCGCCAGCAGCTTGTCCGGACAGGGGGAAGAGACCCAGTACTTC.

V gene TRBV27 combines with J gene TRBJ2-7; TRBD1 matches at 7 bases. This CDR3 has 13 amino acids. The ends lost 9 bases at V and 0 bases at J; junction bases unmatched: 5. In germline, CDR1 is MNHEY, CDR2 SMNVEV (reference sequence). The CDR3 coding sequence is TGTGCCAGTCGGGGACAGTCCTCCTACGAGCAGTACTTC. Translation gives CASRGQSSYEQYF.

The table lists this clone with a few counts. CDR3 amino acids: CASSQATVGQPQHF. For the CDR3, the DNA is TGTGCCAGCAGCCAAGCCACGGTTGGTCAGCCCCAGCATTTT. The gene calls are TRBV4-2 and TRBJ1-5; D not resolved. V lost 1 base, J lost 6 bases, and 10 bases lay in between. The CDR3 extends over 14 amino acids. Germline V gene data show CDR1 as LGHNA and CDR2 as YNFKEQ.

This rearrangement joins TRBV6-4 to TRBJ2-1; 12 bases agree with TRBD2. The V and J ends lost 5 bases and 2 bases, in that order; junction bases with no gene match: 1. Germline V lookup: CDR1 MRHNA, CDR2 SNTAGT. The CDR3 contains 15 residues. In DNA, the CDR3 is TGTGCCAGCAGTAGACTAGCGGGAGCCTACAATGAGCAGTTCTTC. Residues: CASSRLAGAYNEQFF.

The gene calls are TRBV5-8 and TRBJ2-3; 10 bases line up with TRBD1. In germline, CDR1 is SGHTS, CDR2 YDEGEE. Trimming removed 5 bases from V and 3 bases from J; junction bases left unmatched: 3. The CDR3 loop spans 14 amino acids. In DNA, the CDR3 is TGTGCCAGCAGTGACAGGGGGCTGACAGATACGCAGTATTTT. Protein sequence: CASSDRGLTDTQYF.

The chain links TRBV10-3 to TRBJ2-7; 13 nucleotides line up with TRBD2. The CDR3 length is 16 residues. V lost 0 bases, J lost 3 bases, and 2 bases stayed unmatched. Per germline, CDR1 ENHRY and CDR2 SYGVKD. DNA of the CDR3: TGTGCCATCAGTGAGTCTGGGACTAGCGGGATCTACGAGCAGTACTTC. Translation: CAISESGTSGIYEQYF.

V and J are TRBV11-2 and TRBJ2-3; no clear D gene. This CDR3 comprises 15 residues. Germline lookup yields CDR1 SGHAT and CDR2 FQNNGV. V shed 6 bases and J shed 0 bases, with 13 bases lying between them. CDR3 coding DNA: TGTGCCAGCAGTCTAAGCCGGGTTAGCACAGATACGCAGTATTTT. This codes for CASSLSRVSTDTQYF.

V and J are TRBV27 and TRBJ2-1; TRBD2 matches 9 bases. The CDR3 runs to 18 residues. Germline CDR1 is MNHEY and CDR2 is SMNVEV (reference sequence). The trim removed 1 base at V and 9 bases at J, leaving 16 bases unmatched. The CDR3 coding sequence is TGTGCCAGCAGTTTATTGAAGTTTGGGGGCGGGGGGGTGACTGAGCAGTTCTTC. The encoded protein is CASSLLKFGGGGVTEQFF.

This chain joins TRBV25-1 and TRBJ1-3; D is unclear. Trimming pared 3 bases from V and 3 bases from J, leaving 9 bases between. This CDR3 has 14 residues. Germline CDR1 and CDR2: MGHDK and SYGVNS. The CDR3 coding sequence is TGTGCCAGCAGTGAGCCCGAGGTTGGAAACACCATATATTTT. Protein product: CASSEPEVGNTIYF.

This chain connects TRBV10-3 to TRBJ2-5; TRBD1 is a possible D gene (5 bases). The CDR3 contains 12 residues. V dropped 4 bases and J dropped 5 bases, with 8 bases sitting between them. Germline V CDR1 and CDR2: ENHRY, SYGVKD. CDR3 sequence: CAISVGLETQYF. CDR3 in DNA: TGTGCCATCAGTGTGGGGCTGGAGACCCAGTACTTC.

This rearrangement joins TRBV2 to TRBJ2-1; the match to TRBD2 covers 8 bases. The CDR3 covers 16 residues. The germline V gene has CDR1 SNHLY and CDR2 FYNNEI. The ends lost 2 bases at V and 3 bases at J; junction bases unmatched: 6. The CDR3 protein is CASSEIGSGNYNEQFF. The CDR3, as DNA: TGTGCCAGCAGTGAAATAGGTAGCGGGAACTACAATGAGCAGTTCTTC.

The V call is TRBV7-2, the J call TRBJ2-7; 7 bases line up with TRBD2. With 6 bases clipped from V and 3 bases from J, the junction kept 11 bases outside the gene matches. The CDR3 length is 15 residues. CDR1 and CDR2 from the germline V gene are SGHTA and FQGNSA. CDR3 in DNA: TGTGCCAGCAGTTACGCTAGCGGCCTCCGCTACGAGCAGTACTTC. Its translation: CASSYASGLRYEQYF.

The V and J genes are TRBV27 and TRBJ2-3; D perhaps matches TRBD1 (6 bases). This CDR3 has 14 residues. V lost 4 bases to trimming and J lost 2 bases, with 10 bases between them. Looked up from germline, CDR1 is MNHEY and CDR2 is SMNVEV (reference sequence). Here the CDR3 reads CASSSTGPTDTQYF. As DNA, the CDR3 is TGTGCCAGCAGTTCGACAGGTCCCACAGATACGCAGTATTTT.

The chain couples TRBV6-6 to TRBJ1-5; D remains ambiguous. This CDR3 has 13 residues. The ends were cut back, 2 bases at V and 7 bases at J, with 9 bases in the middle. CDR1 MNHNY and CDR2 SVGAGI come from the germline V gene (reference sequence). This chain's CDR3 is CASSYNPQQPQHF. In nucleotides, the CDR3 is TGTGCCAGCAGTTACAATCCCCAGCAGCCCCAGCATTTT.

V gene TRBV5-1 combines with J gene TRBJ2-7; perhaps TRBD1 as D (7 bases). The germline V gene encodes CDR1 SGHRS and CDR2 YFSETQ. The ends were cut back, 5 bases at V and 3 bases at J, with 15 bases in the middle. CDR3 size: 14 residues. The CDR3 DNA is TGCGCCAGCAGACCTCAGGGGGGCAACTACGAGCAGTACTTC. It codes for CASRPQGGNYEQYF. The full variable domain, in which reference TRBV5-1 and TRBJ2-7 provide the parts outside the CDR3, is KAGVTQTPRYLIKTRGQQVTLSCSPISGHRSVSWYQQTPGQGLQFLFEYFSETQRNKGNFPGRFSGRQFSNSRSEMNVSTLELGDSALYLCASRPQGGNYEQYFGPGTRLTVT.

The chain uses TRBV28 and TRBJ2-6, with 8 bases fitting TRBD1. V lost 6 bases to trimming and J lost 1 base; unmatched junction nucleotides: 14. Germline V gives CDR1 MDHEN, CDR2 SYDVKM. The CDR3 loop spans 19 amino acids. The CDR3 region has the DNA TGTGCCAGCAGCTACACCTCAGGGGGCAGTTCTTCTGGGGCCAACGTCCTGACTTTC. It yields the protein CASSYTSGGSSSGANVLTF.

This clone showed up just a few times. The rearrangement uses TRBV10-3 and TRBJ2-1; the D gene is possibly TRBD2 (6 bases). CDR3 length: 14 amino acids. Trimming took 8 bases from V and 6 from J, leaving 17 bases between them. Germline V gene lookup returns CDR1 ENHRY and CDR2 SYGVKD. For the CDR3, the DNA is TGTGCCATCCAACCGGGGGATATACGCAATGAGCAGTTCTTC. Translation: CAIQPGDIRNEQFF.

The rearrangement joins TRBV30 to TRBJ2-7; D possibly corresponds to TRBD1 (6 bases). V lost 4 bases and J 2 bases, leaving 9 bases between the germline ends. Per germline, CDR1 GTSNPN and CDR2 SVGIG (reference sequence). The CDR3 consists of 12 residues. In nucleotides, the CDR3 is TGTGCCTGGATACAGGGCCCCTACGAGCAGTACTTC. Amino acid sequence: CAWIQGPYEQYF.

V is TRBV5-1 and J is TRBJ2-7, with 14 bases fitting TRBD2. This CDR3 spans 16 amino acids. Germline values: CDR1 SGHRS, CDR2 YFSETQ. V dropped 3 bases and J dropped 5; count of bases not matched to a gene: 7. The CDR3 DNA sequence: TGCGCCAGCAGCTCCACGGGACTAGCGGGAGTAAACGAGCAGTACTTC. Translation: CASSSTGLAGVNEQYF.